The clone carrying this T cell receptor (beta chain) was counted a few times. Its antigen is not known. Sampling consisted of one heparinised blood draw per donor, averaging about 116 mL. Central memory, naive, regulatory and stem cell-like memory CD4+ cells were sorted by CD45RO/CCR7/CD25/CD127/CD95/CD27. This sample is part of a study of beta chain features in type 1 diabetes. General study points: PCR could preferentially amplify shorter templates, alike in patients and controls.

cDNA synthesis used the whole RNA isolate, giving expressed TCRB sequences. The study sequenced naive, central memory and regulatory T cell samples to an average of around 3.5 million reads. Libraries were prepared by immunoSEQ multiplex PCR; TCRdb keeps only in-frame clonotypes and omits some of them. The table lists around 430,000 clones, about 32% of them singletons, with 0.06% to 0.07% in the top ten. The sequence derives from a man aged 18 to 35 in good health. Input material: naive CD4+ T cells from blood.

The CDR3 sequence: CASSLVQGDGYTF. DNA of the CDR3: TGTGCCAGCAGCTTAGTACAGGGCGATGGCTACACCTTC. This sequence joins TRBV13 and TRBJ1-2; possibly TRBD1 for D (6 bases). The germline V gene encodes CDR1 PRHDT and CDR2 FYEKMQ (reference sequence). Trimming took off 1 base at V and 6 bases at J, with 9 bases between the two ends. The CDR3 length is 13 residues.